This TCR beta chain was identified in a study of radiotherapy plus CTLA-4 blockade in lung cancer. Study-wide context: Objective responses were observed in around a sixth of patients, and disease control was achieved by roughly 30%. General study findings and limits: After radiotherapy and ipilimumab, tumor-derived clones expanded in peripheral blood.

Chemo-refractory metastatic non-small-cell lung cancer patients underwent focal radiation alongside CTLA-4 blockade with ipilimumab. As to this clone: Its antigen is undetermined.

This CDR3 has 12 amino acids. Per germline, CDR1 MDHEN and CDR2 SYDVKM. Between the trimmed V and J ends, which lost 2 bases and 6 bases, there was a span of 8 bases. Libraries were prepared by immunoSEQ multiplex PCR; TCRdb keeps only in-frame clonotypes and omits some of them. The sample carries about 120,000 clones, 65% to 85% recorded once. J is TRBJ2-7 and V is TRBV28; D remains unclear. The receptor was derived from a human donor with non-small cell lung cancer who had a partial response to radiotherapy plus ipilimumab. This specimen consisted of peripheral blood, obtained from a patient treated with radiotherapy plus ipilimumab. The chain's CDR3 is CASSLGAGEQYF. The CDR3 bases are TGTGCCAGCAGTTTAGGAGCTGGCGAGCAGTACTTC.